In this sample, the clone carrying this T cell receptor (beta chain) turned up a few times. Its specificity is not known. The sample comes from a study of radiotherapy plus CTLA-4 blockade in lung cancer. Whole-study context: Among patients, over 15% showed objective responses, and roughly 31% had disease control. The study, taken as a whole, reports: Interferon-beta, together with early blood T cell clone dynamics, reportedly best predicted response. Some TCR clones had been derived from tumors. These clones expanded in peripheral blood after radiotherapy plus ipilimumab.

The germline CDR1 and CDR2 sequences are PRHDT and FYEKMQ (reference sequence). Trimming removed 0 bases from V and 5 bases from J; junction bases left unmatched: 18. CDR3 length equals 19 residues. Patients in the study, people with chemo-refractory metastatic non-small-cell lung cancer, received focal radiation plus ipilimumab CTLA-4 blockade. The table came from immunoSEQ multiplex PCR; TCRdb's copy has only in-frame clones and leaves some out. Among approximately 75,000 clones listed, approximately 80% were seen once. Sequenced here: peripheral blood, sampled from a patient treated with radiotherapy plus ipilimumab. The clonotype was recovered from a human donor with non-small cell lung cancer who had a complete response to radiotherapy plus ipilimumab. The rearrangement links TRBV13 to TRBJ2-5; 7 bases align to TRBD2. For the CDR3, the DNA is TGTGCCAGCAGCTTAGGCTCCCCACCAAGCGGGGAAGGGTTGGAGACCCAGTACTTC. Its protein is CASSLGSPPSGEGLETQYF. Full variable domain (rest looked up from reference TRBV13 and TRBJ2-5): AAGVIQSPRHLIKEKRETATLKCYPIPRHDTVYWYQQGPGQDPQFLISFYEKMQSDKGSIPDRFSAQQFSDYHSELNMSSLELGDSALYFCASSLGSPPSGEGLETQYFGPGTRLLVL.